This is a list of T cell receptor beta chains from one sample in a study of identical twins. TCRdb itself ran the 5' RACE reads through MiXCR, one entry per CDR3 protein. In the table there are 500,000 to 600,000 distinct CDR3 sequences, 20% to 25% of which are singletons. This sample also appeared in a second study, on T cells expressing NK-cell markers.

Sequencing input: CD4+ T cells sorted from blood. The receptor set was obtained from a woman younger than 35 in good health. Each CDR3 is given with its conserved first and last residue. The order of the fields is clone size, V gene, J gene, D gene, CDR3 protein, CDR3 DNA. D genes are given only for firm matches. Where a row states a size, it is once, few, many or the class of an expanded clone; other rows omit it.

-,TRBV19,TRBJ2-3,-,CASTPDRGGFTDTQYF,TGTGCCAGTACCCCCGATAGAGGCGGGTTCACAGATACGCAGTATTTT
-,TRBV6-2/TRBV6-3,TRBJ2-4,-,CASSCSHRVNIQYF,TGTGCCAGCAGTTGCAGCCATAGGGTGAACATTCAGTACTTC
-,TRBV20-1,TRBJ2-2,-,CSAADLRVSGELFF,TGCAGTGCTGCAGACCTTAGGGTCTCCGGGGAGCTGTTTTTT
-,TRBV20-1,TRBJ1-4,-,CSARPAGHTNEKLFF,TGCAGTGCTAGGCCCGCGGGACACACTAATGAAAAACTGTTTTTT
few,TRBV7-2,TRBJ2-7,TRBD2,CASSKGAGSTYEQYF,TGTGCCAGCAGCAAAGGAGCGGGATCCACCTACGAGCAGTACTTC
-,TRBV11-2,TRBJ2-1,TRBD1,CASSLQTGPYNEQFF,TGTGCCAGCAGCTTACAGACAGGGCCCTACAATGAGCAGTTCTTC
-,TRBV6-1,TRBJ2-7,-,CASGARGYEQYF,TGTGCCAGCGGAGCCCGGGGCTACGAGCAGTACTTC
few,TRBV20-1,TRBJ1-6,-,CSARAGKLHF,TGCAGTGCTAGAGCTGGGAAACTCCACTTT
few,TRBV20-1,TRBJ1-2,-,CTRARGYTF,TGCACTAGAGCGCGGGGCTACACCTTC
-,TRBV4-1,TRBJ2-1,-,CASSVGNNEQFF,TGCGCCAGCAGCGTGGGGAACAATGAGCAGTTCTTC
few,TRBV29-1,TRBJ2-2,-,CSVAPLGYTGELFF,TGCAGCGTTGCACCTCTAGGGTACACCGGGGAGCTGTTTTTT
many,TRBV29-1,TRBJ1-4,TRBD1,CSALGQRPEKLFF,TGCAGCGCCCTGGGACAGCGCCCGGAAAAACTGTTTTTT
-,TRBV20-1,TRBJ2-7,-,CSARGGGSQGQYEQYF,TGCAGTGCTAGAGGGGGGGGCAGCCAGGGCCAATACGAGCAGTACTTC
few,TRBV12-3/TRBV12-4,TRBJ1-1,-,CASSFKGGSTEAFF,TGTGCCAGCAGTTTTAAGGGGGGGAGCACTGAAGCTTTCTTT
few,TRBV12-3/TRBV12-4,TRBJ1-1,-,CASRRKNTEAFF,TGTGCCAGCAGACGTAAGAACACTGAAGCTTTCTTT
-,TRBV2,TRBJ2-2,TRBD1,CASRVGQGYTGELFF,TGTGCCAGCAGAGTCGGACAGGGCTACACCGGGGAGCTGTTTTTT
-,TRBV9,TRBJ2-1,-,CASTLGQTDNEQFF,TGTGCCAGCACCCTAGGCCAAACCGACAATGAGCAGTTCTTC
-,TRBV20-1,TRBJ2-3,-,CSASSPGAGSSDTQYF,TGCAGTGCTAGTTCTCCGGGGGCGGGATCCTCAGATACGCAGTATTTT
-,TRBV5-1,TRBJ2-1,-,CASSRDQATPRREQFF,TGCGCCAGCAGCCGCGACCAAGCCACGCCTCGGAGGGAGCAGTTCTTC
few,TRBV6-5,TRBJ1-4,TRBD1,CASSSRQGDEKLFF,TGTGCCAGCAGTTCTCGACAGGGGGATGAAAAACTGTTTTTT
few,TRBV3-1,TRBJ2-3,-,CASSPPTSTDTQYF,TGTGCCAGCAGCCCCCCAACTAGCACAGATACGCAGTATTTT
-,TRBV5-1,TRBJ2-1,-,CASTPLARSYNEQFF,TGCGCCAGCACCCCCCTCGCCCGGTCCTACAATGAGCAGTTCTTC
once,TRBV12-3/TRBV12-4,TRBJ2-7,-,CASRFQVEQYF,TGTGCCAGCAGGTTTCAAGTCGAGCAGTACTTC
few,TRBV7-9,TRBJ2-7,-,CASSFEDPYEQYF,TGTGCCAGCAGCTTCGAGGACCCCTACGAGCAGTACTTC
-,TRBV7-9,TRBJ2-2,-,CASSLGRGDTGELFF,TGTGCCAGCAGCTTAGGCAGGGGCGACACCGGGGAGCTGTTTTTT
many,TRBV7-9,TRBJ2-1,TRBD2,CASSLELAGDNEQFF,TGTGCCAGCAGCTTAGAACTAGCGGGAGACAATGAGCAGTTCTTC
many,TRBV7-2,TRBJ2-3,-,CASSGGPWDTQYF,TGTGCCAGCAGCGGGGGGCCTTGGGATACGCAGTATTTT
many,TRBV24-1,TRBJ2-3,-,CATSDSGATSPDTQYF,TGTGCCACCAGTGATTCGGGGGCCACCAGTCCAGATACGCAGTATTTT
-,TRBV5-1,TRBJ2-2,TRBD2,CASSRTSGGSTGELFF,TGCGCCAGCAGCCGGACTAGCGGGGGGAGTACCGGGGAGCTGTTTTTT
few,TRBV20-1,TRBJ2-7,-,CSAIVLDTEGYEQYF,TGCAGTGCTATAGTACTGGACACCGAGGGGTACGAGCAGTACTTC
many,TRBV9,TRBJ2-3,-,CASSASTDTQYF,TGTGCCAGCAGTGCTAGCACAGATACGCAGTATTTT
-,TRBV5-5,TRBJ2-7,-,CASSLMGDSYEQYF,TGTGCCAGCAGCTTGATGGGGGACTCCTACGAGCAGTACTTC
-,TRBV7-2,TRBJ1-2,TRBD1,CASSLSGQGKGYTF,TGTGCCAGCAGCTTATCGGGACAGGGGAAGGGCTACACCTTC
-,TRBV12-3/TRBV12-4,TRBJ1-2,-,CASSFHSPNYGYTF,TGTGCCAGCAGTTTCCACAGCCCAAACTATGGCTACACCTTC
-,TRBV7-9,TRBJ2-3,-,CASSLAVLPTDTQYF,TGTGCCAGCAGCTTAGCCGTTCTCCCCACAGATACGCAGTATTTT
many,TRBV20-1,TRBJ2-5,-,CSATIPAGQETQYF,TGCAGTGCTACTATCCCGGCTGGCCAAGAGACCCAGTACTTC
-,TRBV2,TRBJ1-5,-,CATREGNQPQHF,TGTGCAACGCGAGAGGGGAATCAGCCCCAGCATTTT